Sequencing of this T cell receptor beta chain was carried out in a study of T-cell reconstitution after alpha-beta-depleted transplantation in children. Study results and caveats: Recipient T cells and thymic progenitors that survived were the source of the high TCRbeta diversity seen at day 60 in some patients. T-cell counts and diversity at one year post-transplant came mainly from newly produced T cells.

This clonotype was detected many times. Its matching antigen is unknown. A TCRbeta library incorporating unique molecular identifiers was prepared. TCRdb called the PCR reads again in MiXCR, with one record for every CDR3 protein. This repertoire shows 240,000 or so distinct CDR3 sequences, roughly 8% found once; its top ten account for roughly 6%. Germline CDR1 reads DFQATT; CDR2 reads SNEGSKA (reference sequence). CDR3 length: 15 amino acids. The trim removed 3 bases at V and 6 bases at J, leaving 10 bases unmatched. The rearrangement uses TRBV20-1 and TRBJ2-1; TRBD2 matches 8 bases. The sequence was obtained from a male patient under 18 who had a stem cell transplant for acute lymphoblastic leukemia, so the T cells may come from the graft donor. The input for sequencing was PBMCs, mostly from graft donor cells, taken 180 days after TCRalphabeta/CD19-depleted stem cell transplant. CDR3 sequence reads: CSARGPGTRGNEQFF. CDR3 nucleotide sequence: TGCAGTGCTAGGGGTCCCGGGACTAGAGGCAATGAGCAGTTCTTC.